The clone carrying this T cell receptor beta chain was recorded at least ten times. Its antigen is currently unknown. This sample is drawn from a study of CD8 T cells in ankylosing spondylitis. Points from the study as a whole: Disease-linked clones proved CD8+ and comparatively uncommon in peripheral blood. Disease-linked clones reportedly concentrated significantly in matched ankylosing spondylitis synovial fluid. There was a TCR beta motif, made of eight highly homologous variants, that appeared characteristic of ankylosing spondylitis blood. In synovial fluid and blood from reactive arthritis, some motif variants were previously reported.

V was pared by 2 bases and J by 6 bases, with 1 base of the junction left unmatched. Germline CDR1 is SGDLS and CDR2 is YYNGEE. The CDR3 contains 13 residues. Making the TCR beta libraries involved quantitative 5'-RACE with molecular barcodes. Each CDR3 protein is one row after TCRdb ran MiXCR on the 5' RACE reads. The table shows about 220,000 distinct CDR3 sequences, with more than 5.5% occurring only once. The TCR comes from a male donor with ankylosing spondylitis. The sample taken for sequencing was blood, either unsorted or a sorted T cell fraction (not recorded which). V is TRBV9 and J is TRBJ2-1; 8 bases fit TRBD2. The DNA of the CDR3 is TGTGCCAGCAGCGTGAGCGGGAGCAATGAGCAGTTCTTC. Translation gives CASSVSGSNEQFF. Using reference TRBV9 and TRBJ2-1 for the parts outside the CDR3, the full variable domain is DSGVTQTPKHLITATGQRVTLRCSPRSGDLSVYWYQQSLDQGLQFLIQYYNGEERAKGNILERFSAQQFPDLHSELNLSSLELGDSALYFCASSVSGSNEQFFGPGTRLTVL.